Given below is one T cell receptor (beta chain) in context. As yet, its antigen is unknown. This entry is derived from a study of shared clonotypes between healthy human individuals. About the study: Every donor yielded three CD4 naive, three CD4 memory, two CD8 naive and one CD8 memory plate.

V was clipped by 4 bases and J by 0 bases, with 7 bases between them. CDR1 is LNHDA, CDR2 SQIVND, per germline (reference sequence). CDR3 length: 14 residues. Terminally differentiated effector memory CD45RA+ cells were excluded by CCR7 positive selection of CD45RO-negative cells. General study points: Several donors held 5% to 5.5% of naive CD4 clonotypes in common.

Produced via immunoSEQ multiplex PCR; TCRdb's table is partial and in-frame only. The sample carries around 620,000 clones, approximately 95% recorded once. The sequenced material came from naive CD8+ T cells sorted from blood. The clonotype comes from a woman aged 25 to 39 in good health. V gene TRBV19 combines with J gene TRBJ2-1, with D unclear. In DNA form, the CDR3 reads TGTGCCAGTAGTAACGACGGCTCCTACAATGAGCAGTTCTTC. Translated, it gives CASSNDGSYNEQFF.